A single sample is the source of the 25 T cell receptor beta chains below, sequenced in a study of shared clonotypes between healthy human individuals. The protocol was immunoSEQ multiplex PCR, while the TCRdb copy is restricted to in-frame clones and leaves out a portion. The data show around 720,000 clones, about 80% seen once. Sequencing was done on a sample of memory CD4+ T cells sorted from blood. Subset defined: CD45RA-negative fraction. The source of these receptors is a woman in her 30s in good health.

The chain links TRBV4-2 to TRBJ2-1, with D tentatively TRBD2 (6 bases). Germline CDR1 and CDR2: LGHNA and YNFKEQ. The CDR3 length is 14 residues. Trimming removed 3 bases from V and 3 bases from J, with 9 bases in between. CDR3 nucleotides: TGTGCCAGCAGCCAGGGCGGGAACTACAATGAGCAGTTCTTC. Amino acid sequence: CASSQGGNYNEQFF.

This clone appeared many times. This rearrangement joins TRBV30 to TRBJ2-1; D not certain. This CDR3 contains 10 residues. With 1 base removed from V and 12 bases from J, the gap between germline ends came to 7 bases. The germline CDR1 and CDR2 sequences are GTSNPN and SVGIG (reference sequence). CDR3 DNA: TGTGCCTGGAGTGCAAGTATGCAGTTCTTC. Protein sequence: CAWSASMQFF.

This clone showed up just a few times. The CDR3 region is CASGWGQAWNEQFF. The CDR3 bases are TGTGCTAGTGGTTGGGGACAGGCATGGAATGAGCAGTTCTTC. The chain recombines TRBV12-5 with TRBJ2-1; TRBD1 matches 8 bases. Unmatched junction bases numbered 6, after V lost 4 bases and J lost 7 bases. Germline values: CDR1 LGHNT, CDR2 FRNRAP. The CDR3 is 14 amino acids.

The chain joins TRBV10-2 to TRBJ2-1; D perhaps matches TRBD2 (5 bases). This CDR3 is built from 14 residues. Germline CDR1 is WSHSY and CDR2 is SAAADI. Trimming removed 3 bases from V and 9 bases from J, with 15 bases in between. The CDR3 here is CASSEGYLEGEQFF. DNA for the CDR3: TGCGCCAGCAGTGAAGGGTATCTAGAGGGTGAGCAGTTCTTC.

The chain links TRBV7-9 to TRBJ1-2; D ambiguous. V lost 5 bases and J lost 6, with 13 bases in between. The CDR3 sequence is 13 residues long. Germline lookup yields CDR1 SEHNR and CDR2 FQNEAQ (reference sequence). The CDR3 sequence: CASSPQPPNGYTF. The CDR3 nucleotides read TGTGCCAGCAGCCCACAACCTCCCAATGGCTACACCTTC.

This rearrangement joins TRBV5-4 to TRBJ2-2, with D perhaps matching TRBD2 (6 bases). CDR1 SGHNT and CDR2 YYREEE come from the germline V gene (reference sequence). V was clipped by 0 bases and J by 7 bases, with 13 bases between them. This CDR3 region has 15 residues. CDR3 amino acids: CASSLVGGVNGELFF. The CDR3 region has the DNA TGTGCCAGCAGCTTGGTGGGGGGAGTGAACGGGGAGCTGTTTTTT.

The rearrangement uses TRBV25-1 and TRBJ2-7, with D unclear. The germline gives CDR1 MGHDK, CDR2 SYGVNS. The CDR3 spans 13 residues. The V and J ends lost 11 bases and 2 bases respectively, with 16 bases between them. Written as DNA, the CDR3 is TGTGCCTCCACAGCCCTAGGAGCCTACGAGCAGTACTTC. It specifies CASTALGAYEQYF.

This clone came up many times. CDR3 nucleotide sequence: TGCGCCAGCAGCCCGAGAGCGGGAGTTGCTGATACGCAGTATTTT. Amino acids: CASSPRAGVADTQYF. The chain uses TRBV5-1 and TRBJ2-3; 8 bases agree with TRBD2. The CDR3 contains 15 residues. Germline CDR1 and CDR2: SGHRS and YFSETQ. Losses at the gene ends were 4 bases for V and 6 bases for J; bases not matched to a gene: 10.

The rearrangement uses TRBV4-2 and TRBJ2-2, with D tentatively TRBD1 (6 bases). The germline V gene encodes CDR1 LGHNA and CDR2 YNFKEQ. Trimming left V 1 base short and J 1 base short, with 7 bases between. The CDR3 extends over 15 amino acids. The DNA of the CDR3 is TGTGCCAGCAGCCAAGCACAGGGGAACACCGGGGAGCTGTTTTTT. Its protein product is CASSQAQGNTGELFF.

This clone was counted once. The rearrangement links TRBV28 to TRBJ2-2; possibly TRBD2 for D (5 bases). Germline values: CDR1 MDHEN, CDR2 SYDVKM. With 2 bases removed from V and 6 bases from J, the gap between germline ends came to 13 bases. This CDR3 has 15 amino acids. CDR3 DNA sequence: TGTGCCAGCAGTTTACTTACCCTCGGGGCCGGGGAGCTGTTTTTT. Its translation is CASSLLTLGAGELFF. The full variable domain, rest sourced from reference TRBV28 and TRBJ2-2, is DVKVTQSSRYLVKRTGEKVFLECVQDMDHENMFWYRQDPGLGLRLIYFSYDVKMKEKGDIPEGYSVSREKKERFSLILESASTNQTSMYLCASSLLTLGAGELFFGEGSRLTVL.

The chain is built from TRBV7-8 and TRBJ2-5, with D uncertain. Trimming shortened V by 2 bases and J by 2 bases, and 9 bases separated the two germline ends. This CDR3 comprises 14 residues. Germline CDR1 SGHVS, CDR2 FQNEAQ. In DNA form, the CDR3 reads TGTGCCAGCAGCTTACGCACCAGGCAAGAGACCCAGTACTTC. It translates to CASSLRTRQETQYF.

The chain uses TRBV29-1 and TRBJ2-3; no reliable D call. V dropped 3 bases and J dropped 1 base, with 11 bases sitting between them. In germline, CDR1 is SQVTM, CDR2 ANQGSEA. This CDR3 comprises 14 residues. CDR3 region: CSVDLFSGTDTQYF. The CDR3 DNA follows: TGCAGCGTTGATCTCTTCTCTGGCACAGATACGCAGTATTTT.

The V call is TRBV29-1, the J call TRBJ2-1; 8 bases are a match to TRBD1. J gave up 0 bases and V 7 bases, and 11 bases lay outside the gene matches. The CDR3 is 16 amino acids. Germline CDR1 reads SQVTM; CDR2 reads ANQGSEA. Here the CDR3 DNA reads TGCAGCGGGACGCCAGGGGGCCGAAGCTCCTACAATGAGCAGTTCTTC. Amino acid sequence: CSGTPGGRSSYNEQFF.

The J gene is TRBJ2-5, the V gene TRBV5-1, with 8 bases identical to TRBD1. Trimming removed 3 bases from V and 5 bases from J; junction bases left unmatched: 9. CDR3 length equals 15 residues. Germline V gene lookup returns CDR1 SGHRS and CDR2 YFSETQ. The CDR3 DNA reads TGCGCCAGCAGCTACGGGACAGGTGCCAGGGAGACCCAGTACTTC. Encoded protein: CASSYGTGARETQYF.

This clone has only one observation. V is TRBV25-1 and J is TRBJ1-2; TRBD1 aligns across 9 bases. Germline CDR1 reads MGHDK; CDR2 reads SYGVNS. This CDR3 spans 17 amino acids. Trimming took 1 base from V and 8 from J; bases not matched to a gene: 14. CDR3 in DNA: TGTGCCAGCAGTGAATTTGAGGGGCGCGGGACAGGGAACGGCTACACCTTC. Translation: CASSEFEGRGTGNGYTF.

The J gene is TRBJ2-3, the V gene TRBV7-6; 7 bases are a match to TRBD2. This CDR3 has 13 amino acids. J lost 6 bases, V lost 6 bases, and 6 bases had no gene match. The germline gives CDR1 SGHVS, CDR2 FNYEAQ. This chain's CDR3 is CASRAGAADTQYF. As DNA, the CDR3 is TGTGCCAGCAGGGCGGGAGCGGCGGATACGCAGTATTTT. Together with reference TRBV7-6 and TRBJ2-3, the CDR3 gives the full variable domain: GAGVSQSPRYKVTKRGQDVALRCDPISGHVSLYWYRQALGQGPEFLTYFNYEAQQDKSGLPNDRFSAERPEGSISTLTIQRTEQRDSAMYRCASRAGAADTQYFGPGTRLTVL.

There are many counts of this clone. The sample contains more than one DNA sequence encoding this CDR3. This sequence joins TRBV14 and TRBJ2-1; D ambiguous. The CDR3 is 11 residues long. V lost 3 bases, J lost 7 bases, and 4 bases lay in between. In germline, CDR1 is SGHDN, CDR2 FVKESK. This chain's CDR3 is CASSQNNEQFF. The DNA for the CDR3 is TGTGCCAGCAGCCAGAATAATGAGCAGTTCTTC.

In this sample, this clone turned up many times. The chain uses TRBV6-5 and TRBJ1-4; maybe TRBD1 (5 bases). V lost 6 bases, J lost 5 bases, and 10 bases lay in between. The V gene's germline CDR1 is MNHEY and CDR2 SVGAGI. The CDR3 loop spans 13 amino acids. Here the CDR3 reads CASRGEGNEKLFF. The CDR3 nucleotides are TGTGCCAGCAGAGGGGAGGGAAATGAAAAACTGTTTTTT.

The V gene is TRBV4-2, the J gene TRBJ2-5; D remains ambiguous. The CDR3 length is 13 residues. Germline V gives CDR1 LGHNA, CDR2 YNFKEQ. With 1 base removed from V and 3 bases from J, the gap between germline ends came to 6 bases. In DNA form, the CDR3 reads TGTGCCAGCAGCCAAGCGCTGGAAGAGACCCAGTACTTC. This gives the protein CASSQALEETQYF.

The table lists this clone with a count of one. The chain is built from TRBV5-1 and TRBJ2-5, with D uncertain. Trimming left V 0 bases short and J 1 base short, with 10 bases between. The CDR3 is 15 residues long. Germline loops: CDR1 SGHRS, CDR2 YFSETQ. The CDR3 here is CASSLVPRRQETQYF. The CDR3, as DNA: TGCGCCAGCAGCTTGGTACCCAGGCGCCAAGAGACCCAGTACTTC.

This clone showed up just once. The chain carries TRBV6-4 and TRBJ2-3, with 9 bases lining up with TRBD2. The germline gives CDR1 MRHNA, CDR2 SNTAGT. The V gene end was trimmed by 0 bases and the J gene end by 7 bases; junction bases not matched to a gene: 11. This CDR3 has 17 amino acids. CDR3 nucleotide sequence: TGTGCCAGCAGTGACTCGACGGGGGCGGGAGGGCCTCATACGCAGTATTTT. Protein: CASSDSTGAGGPHTQYF.

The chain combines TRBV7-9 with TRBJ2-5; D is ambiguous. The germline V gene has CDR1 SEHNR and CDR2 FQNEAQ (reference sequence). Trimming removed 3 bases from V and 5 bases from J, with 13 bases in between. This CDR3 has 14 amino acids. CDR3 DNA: TGTGCCAGCAGCTTGATGACTGGGCAGGAGACCCAGTACTTC. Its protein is CASSLMTGQETQYF.

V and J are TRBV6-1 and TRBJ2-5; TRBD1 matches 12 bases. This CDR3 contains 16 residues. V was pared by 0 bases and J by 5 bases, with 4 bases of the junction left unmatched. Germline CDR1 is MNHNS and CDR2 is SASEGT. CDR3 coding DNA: TGTGCCAGCAGTGAAGCGGGACAGGGGGCTTGGGAGACCCAGTACTTC. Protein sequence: CASSEAGQGAWETQYF.

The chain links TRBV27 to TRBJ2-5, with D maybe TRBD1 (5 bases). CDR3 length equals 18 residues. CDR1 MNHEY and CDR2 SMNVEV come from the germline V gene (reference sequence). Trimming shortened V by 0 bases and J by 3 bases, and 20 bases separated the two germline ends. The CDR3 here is CASSLSPVSITGEETQYF. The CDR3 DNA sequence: TGTGCCAGCAGTTTATCGCCCGTTTCGATTACAGGAGAAGAGACCCAGTACTTC.

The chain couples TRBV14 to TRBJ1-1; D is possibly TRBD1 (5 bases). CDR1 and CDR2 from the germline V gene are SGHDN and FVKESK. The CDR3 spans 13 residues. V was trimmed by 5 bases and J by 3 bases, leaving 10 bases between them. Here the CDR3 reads CASSWDPDTEAFF. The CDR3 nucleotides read TGTGCCAGCAGCTGGGACCCTGACACTGAAGCTTTCTTT.